This T cell receptor (beta chain) stems from a study of vaccination effects on CD4 cells after COVID-19 (dated by TCRdb to between 2020 and 2023). About the investigation overall: Each participant received two doses of an mRNA SARS-CoV-2 vaccine, either BNT162b2 or mRNA-1273. SARS-CoV-2 spike-specific CD4+ TCR repertoires were compared before and after mRNA vaccination in COVID-19 convalescent patients and in infection-naive vaccine recipients. Altogether, over 9 COVID-19 convalescent patients and a few SARS-CoV-2-naive healthy vaccine recipients made up the full study. The Oncomine TCR Beta short-read assay on an Illumina iSeq 100 was used to sequence cultures from other donors in the study.

Broad study findings and their caveats: The study was limited by a small number of convalescent patients and lacked early post-infection timepoints. Among healthy vaccine recipients, nearly all vaccine-induced clones were SARS-CoV-2 mono-reactive, and only 1 of 255 was cross-reactive with common cold coronaviruses. Both infection-induced and vaccine-induced clones contracted markedly at late post-vaccination timepoints, which is consistent with waning T cell responses.

A remark on this clone: Its recognized antigen is unknown. No quality values exist for individual bases; no much larger clone is one base distant.

V is cut by 1 base and J by 0 bases, and the space between the germline ends is 9 bases. According to the germline V gene, CDR1 reads SGHDN and CDR2 reads FVKESK. Reading from cysteine to phenylalanine, the CDR3 counts 16 amino acids. The CDR3 DNA has 48 bases and is translated from base 1. To identify antigen-specific CD4+ T cell clonotypes by their expansion, the ViraFEST assay first stimulated PBMC with viral peptide pools and then applied TCR sequencing. After 10 days of culture, CD4+ T cells were isolated with the EasySep CD4+ T cell isolation kit. Healthy vaccine recipients had no prior SARS-CoV-2 infection, confirmed by negative nucleocapsid antibodies before and after vaccination. Roughly 1.9 million PBMC per well were cultured with 9 to 10 ug/ml peptides in IMDM containing roughly 5% human AB serum, approximately 9.9 IU/ml IL-2 and gentamicin. Half of the culture medium was replaced with fresh IL-2-containing medium on days 3 and 7. Unless otherwise noted, each peptide stimulation condition was cultured in triplicate wells. Using Ficoll-Paque Plus gradient centrifugation, PBMC were separated from whole blood and then either used fresh or cryopreserved at -140C. The overlapping peptide pools covered the spike proteins of SARS-CoV-2 and of the common cold coronaviruses HCoV-NL63, HCoV-OC43 and HCoV-229E. The QIAamp micro DNA kit was used to extract genomic DNA from the cultured CD4+ T cells.

Library construction relied on the immunoSEQ multiplex PCR assay. DNA from the cultured and isolated CD4+ T cells underwent TCR beta CDR3 sequencing. As for the authors' bioinformatics: The analysis removed non-productive TCR sequences, trimmed reads to the CDR3 region, and retained only CDR3s that were 7 or more amino acids long. The MANAFEST web app was used to identify antigen-specific clonotypes by comparing expansion in peptide wells with expansion in reference cultures. For clones to be considered positive, expansion at FDR<0.05 versus reference and all other wells, an odds ratio above 5, and a frequency above 0.1% in two replicate wells were required. A clonotype was called cross-reactive if it was significantly expanded both in SARS-CoV-2 spike wells and in at least one common cold coronavirus spike condition. Levenshtein distance calculated with the stringdist R package was used to assess CDR3 similarity, and unrooted trees were constructed with ape in R 3.6.1. TCRdb took this table from immuneACCESS and kept in-frame rearrangements with V and J called. Such tables lack part of the clones; where checked against another copy, unresolved V genes explain under half of the gap, and the rest is unexplained. V, J and clone size derive from that table, while D and trimming were established from the DNA sequence. In all, the sample holds tens of thousands of clones, and roughly 74% of those were seen once. About 3.2% of the sample comes from the top ten.

Material: CD4+ T cells from PBMCs cultured with HCoV-NL63 spike peptides, obtained before COVID-19 vaccination. According to the study, the label for this sample's cell subset or site signals: HCoV-NL63 spike overlapping peptide pool stimulation. The TCR originated in a human donor who received a COVID-19 vaccine. The chain couples TRBV14 to TRBJ2-2, with the D gene uncertain. The CDR3 loop reads CASSQGATANTGELFF. The DNA sequence is as follows: TGTGCCAGCAGCCAAGGTGCCACCGCGAACACCGGGGAGCTGTTTTTT.